Listed here are 27 T cell receptor beta chains from one sample, sequenced in a study of type 1 regulatory T cells (dated by TCRdb to the early 2020s). Sequencing took place on an Illumina MiSeq. Using fastp trimming at Q25 and MiXCR clonotype assembly, TCRdb reanalyzed the public sequencing data and kept in-frame beta chains. Every distinct CDR3 protein forms one entry, paired with its most common genes and DNA. A total of roughly 67,000 distinct CDR3 sequences appear in this sample, around 68% of them only once. The top ten hold 7.6% of the sample. Antigen specificity for these receptors is unknown. What was sequenced was cultured T cells, either the whole culture or a sorted T cell fraction (not recorded which). The sample's cell subset or site, from its label and the paper: Tr1-enriched cell product generated in vitro against host alloantigens. The receptors stem from a human donor in good health.

The J gene is TRBJ2-7, the V gene TRBV7-9; 13 bases are a match to TRBD2. CDR1 and CDR2 (germline): SEHNR, FQNEAQ (reference sequence). This CDR3 has 19 residues. The V and J ends lost 2 bases and 2 bases, in that order; junction bases with no gene match: 12. CDR3 protein: CASSLPVQLAGGPPYEQYF. In nucleotides, the CDR3 is TGTGCCAGCAGCTTACCCGTTCAACTAGCGGGAGGGCCCCCCTACGAGCAGTACTTC.

In the case of this clonotype: Since no conserved phenylalanine or tryptophan closes the CDR3, a read error is the likely cause. This rearrangement joins TRBV6-5 to TRBJ1-1; 10 bases fit TRBD1. Germline CDR1 is MNHEY and CDR2 is SVGAGI. V lost 5 bases, J lost 5 bases, and 5 bases stayed unmatched. The CDR3 has 14 residues. CDR3 DNA sequence: TGTGCCAGCAGTCGTGACAGGGGGCTGACTGAAGCTTTCCTT. Translated, it gives CASSRDRGLTEAFL.

This clonotype was seen a few times. The rearrangement links TRBV29-1 to TRBJ1-1, with D uncertain. The CDR3 length is 13 residues. CDR1 and CDR2 (germline): SQVTM, ANQGSEA. The germline V and J ends were trimmed by 5 bases and 0 bases, with 10 bases remaining between them. The CDR3 bases are TGCAGCGTTCGTCCAAGGATGAACACTGAAGCTTTCTTT. This translates into CSVRPRMNTEAFF.

V and J are TRBV5-4 and TRBJ1-6; 11 bases fit TRBD1. CDR3 length: 16 residues. Germline V CDR1 and CDR2: SGHNT, YYREEE (reference sequence). V shed 4 bases, J shed 8 bases, and the junction held 8 bases outside the gene matches. DNA for the CDR3: TGTGCCAGCAGCCCTGGGACAGGGGGATTGGATTCACCCCTCCACTTT. This translates into CASSPGTGGLDSPLHF.

This clonotype was detected once. The chain joins TRBV20-1 to TRBJ2-5; 7 nucleotides match TRBD2. The CDR3 sequence is 15 residues long. V shed 4 bases, J shed 9 bases, and the junction held 17 bases outside the gene matches. Looked up from germline, CDR1 is DFQATT and CDR2 is SNEGSKA (reference sequence). In DNA form, the CDR3 reads TGCAGTGCTACCGGTGGCGGGAGCCGTTCGGGGGCCCAGTACTTC. Its protein product is CSATGGGSRSGAQYF.

This clonotype was found a few times. This chain links TRBV6-1 with TRBJ2-2; D may match TRBD1 or TRBD2 (6 bases each). V was shortened by 6 bases and J by 0 bases, with 11 bases between the two germline ends. The CDR3 length is 15 residues. CDR1 MNHNS and CDR2 SASEGT come from the germline V gene. CDR3 sequence (DNA): TGTGCCAGCAGGGAGGGACAAGCGAACACCGGGGAGCTGTTTTTT. Translated: CASREGQANTGELFF.

To note about this clonotype: The germline gene is not matched at one end of the junction; a read error may be the cause. The genes are TRBV28 and TRBJ2-7; TRBD2 matches 7 bases. Germline V gene lookup returns CDR1 MDHEN and CDR2 SYDVKM. This CDR3 is 13 amino acids long. The CDR3 is CACSAPGGYEQYF. The DNA for the CDR3 is TGTGCCTGCAGTGCCCCGGGGGGCTACGAGCAGTACTTC.

This clonotype turned up a few times. The chain carries TRBV20-1 and TRBJ2-5; TRBD2 matches at 9 bases. The germline gives CDR1 DFQATT, CDR2 SNEGSKA (reference sequence). V lost 5 bases, J lost 3 bases, and 7 bases stayed unmatched. This CDR3 spans 14 amino acids. The CDR3 sequence: CSALTLAGEETQYF. DNA of the CDR3: TGCAGTGCTCTGACCTTAGCGGGAGAAGAGACCCAGTACTTC.

This clonotype appeared a few times. The gene calls are TRBV7-9 and TRBJ2-1, with 11 nucleotides matching TRBD1. J gave up 6 bases and V 6 bases, and 4 bases lay outside the gene matches. The germline gives CDR1 SEHNR, CDR2 FQNEAQ (reference sequence). The CDR3 is 14 residues long. The CDR3: CASRLGQGANEQFF. The CDR3 bases are TGTGCCAGCAGACTAGGACAGGGGGCCAATGAGCAGTTCTTC.

This chain connects TRBV11-1 to TRBJ1-1, with D tentatively TRBD1 (5 bases). The germline V gene encodes CDR1 SGHAT and CDR2 FQDESV (reference sequence). V dropped 8 bases and J dropped 4 bases, with 20 bases sitting between them. The CDR3 loop spans 15 amino acids. The CDR3 nucleotides read TGTGCCAGCTCCCTCTTAGCGGGAGGGACCACTGAAGCTTTCTTT. Protein: CASSLLAGGTTEAFF.

V gene TRBV28 combines with J gene TRBJ1-4; TRBD1 aligns across 8 bases. The germline CDR1 and CDR2 sequences are MDHEN and SYDVKM. With V trimmed by 1 base and J by 10 bases, 8 bases remained unmatched. The length of the CDR3 is 15 residues. Here the CDR3 reads CASSLSQGGRGKLFF. The CDR3 coding sequence is TGTGCCAGCAGTTTATCACAGGGGGGTCGTGGAAAACTGTTTTTT.

The sample holds a few counts of this clonotype. The CDR3 spells CASTWRENTEAFF. DNA for the CDR3: TGTGCCAGCACCTGGAGGGAGAACACTGAAGCTTTCTTT. The chain recombines TRBV12-3 or TRBV12-4 with TRBJ1-1; D not resolved. The CDR3 length is 13 residues. V lost 7 bases, J lost 1 base, and 10 bases lay in between.

In regard to this clonotype: One base away lies a much larger clone, so this may be a sequencing read error. This chain uses TRBV3-1 with TRBJ1-3; a weak D match, TRBD1 (5 bases). Germline V gene sequence: CDR1 LGHDT, CDR2 YNNKEL (reference sequence). V was cut by 1 base and J by 5 bases, with 15 bases left in between. The CDR3 extends over 16 amino acids. The DNA for the CDR3 is TGTGCCAGCAGCCAAGTCATCCGGGACGGACGAAACACCATATATTTT. Amino acids: CASSQVIRDGRNTIYF.

The chain has TRBV12-3 or TRBV12-4 and TRBJ2-1, with 12 bases matching TRBD2. The CDR3 is 14 residues long. Losses at the gene ends were 0 bases for V and 11 bases for J; bases not matched to a gene: 2. This CDR3 reads CASSLATSGSKQFF. The CDR3 region has the DNA TGTGCCAGCAGTTTAGCGACTAGCGGGAGTAAGCAGTTCTTC.

This clonotype is deemed medium-sized (0.01 to 0.1%). This sequence joins TRBV29-1 and TRBJ2-7, with D tentatively TRBD1 (5 bases). Germline CDR1 SQVTM, CDR2 ANQGSEA. Trimming removed 2 bases at V and 8 bases at J, with 10 bases between. CDR3 length: 11 amino acids. The CDR3 is CSVERGTKQYF. CDR3 bases: TGCAGCGTTGAAAGGGGAACGAAGCAGTACTTC.

This sequence joins TRBV20-1 and TRBJ2-1, with D unclear. The CDR3 consists of 10 residues. CDR1 and CDR2 (germline): DFQATT, SNEGSKA (reference sequence). The ends were cut back, 3 bases at V and 8 bases at J, with 5 bases in the middle. The CDR3 bases are TGCAGTGCTAGCAACGATGAGCAGTTCTTC. This sequence encodes CSASNDEQFF.

The chain links TRBV27 to TRBJ1-6; no definite D call. The CDR3 has 15 amino acids. The V and J ends lost 2 bases and 3 bases respectively, with 8 bases between them. The germline V gene encodes CDR1 MNHEY and CDR2 SMNVEV (reference sequence). The CDR3 reads CASSLEGLYNSPLHF. The CDR3 coding sequence is TGTGCCAGCAGTTTAGAGGGCCTCTATAATTCACCCCTCCACTTT.

This chain uses TRBV25-1 with TRBJ2-1; 12 positions match TRBD2. With V trimmed by 6 bases and J by 8 bases, 11 bases remained unmatched. This CDR3 spans 16 amino acids. In germline, CDR1 is MGHDK, CDR2 SYGVNS. The CDR3 reads CASRPAGTSGYYEQFF. In DNA form, the CDR3 reads TGTGCCAGCAGGCCCGCCGGGACTAGCGGGTACTATGAGCAGTTCTTC.

Notes on this clonotype: Its ends do not fully match the called genes, so a read error is possible. The gene calls are TRBV11-3 and TRBJ1-1, with no clear D. Germline assignment: CDR1 SGHNT and CDR2 YENEEA. The CDR3 spans 13 residues. CDR3 sequence reads: CANSSRSDTEAFF. The CDR3 DNA reads as TGTGCCAACAGCTCAAGGAGCGACACTGAAGCTTTCTTT.

By its share, this clonotype is medium-sized. The gene calls are TRBV7-2 and TRBJ2-1; 9 bases fit TRBD1. Trimming took 3 bases from V and 4 from J; bases not matched to a gene: 7. The germline CDR1 and CDR2 sequences are SGHTA and FQGNSA. This CDR3 spans 16 amino acids. CDR3 protein: CASSFSRDRAYNEQFF. CDR3 bases: TGTGCCAGCAGCTTCTCCCGGGACAGGGCTTACAATGAGCAGTTCTTC.

By share, this clonotype counts as medium-sized. The V and J genes are TRBV4-2 and TRBJ2-1; perhaps TRBD2 as D (5 bases). Germline CDR1 and CDR2: LGHNA and YNFKEQ. The CDR3 is 16 amino acids. Trimming removed 0 bases from V and 0 bases from J, with 9 bases in between. The CDR3 nucleotides read TGTGCCAGCAGCCAAGATGGGAGTAGCTCCTACAATGAGCAGTTCTTC. Translated, it gives CASSQDGSSSYNEQFF.

The CDR3 sequence is CASSHGEIGNTIYF. For the CDR3, the DNA is TGTGCCAGCAGTCACGGGGAGATTGGAAACACCATATATTTT. V gene TRBV11-2 combines with J gene TRBJ1-3, with D unresolved. Germline CDR1 reads SGHAT; CDR2 reads FQNNGV. Trimming removed 6 bases at V and 3 bases at J, with 12 bases between. The CDR3 consists of 14 residues. Drawing the rest from reference TRBV11-2 and TRBJ1-3, the complete variable domain is EAGVAQSPRYKIIEKRQSVAFWCNPISGHATLYWYQQILGQGPKLLIQFQNNGVVDDSQLPKDRFSAERLKGVDSTLKIQPAKLEDSAVYLCASSHGEIGNTIYFGEGSWLTVV.

This clonotype was seen once. The V and J genes are TRBV19 and TRBJ2-5; 15 nucleotides align to TRBD2. The V and J ends lost 4 bases and 4 bases, in that order; junction bases with no gene match: 7. From germline, CDR1 is LNHDA and CDR2 SQIVND (reference sequence). The CDR3 contains 17 residues. CDR3 sequence: CASSTGLAGGRGETQYF. For the CDR3, the DNA is TGTGCCAGTAGTACCGGACTAGCGGGAGGGCGTGGAGAGACCCAGTACTTC.

This clonotype was counted once. This rearrangement joins TRBV3-1 to TRBJ2-5, with D hard to call. The V end lost 4 bases, the J end lost 5 bases, and 8 bases lay between the germline ends. CDR1 is LGHDT and CDR2 is YNNKEL in the germline V gene (reference sequence). The CDR3 length is 12 residues. CDR3 residues: CASSRSDETQYF. The CDR3 DNA reads as TGTGCCAGCAGCCGGAGCGATGAGACCCAGTACTTC.

A single count supports this clonotype. The chain recombines TRBV20-1 with TRBJ1-4; D not certain. CDR1 is DFQATT and CDR2 is SNEGSKA in the germline V gene (reference sequence). Trimming pared 2 bases from V and 8 bases from J, leaving 6 bases between. CDR3 length: 11 residues. CDR3 nucleotides: TGCAGTGCTAGATATGGGGAAAAACTGTTTTTT. Translating gives CSARYGEKLFF.

This clonotype has more than one count but fewer than ten. This rearrangement joins TRBV20-1 to TRBJ2-3; D gene ambiguous. From germline, CDR1 is DFQATT and CDR2 SNEGSKA (reference sequence). The CDR3 runs to 13 residues. V shed 0 bases and J shed 8 bases, with 12 bases lying between them. The CDR3 nucleotides read TGCAGTGCTAGAGATCCCCTGCTACCTACGCAGTATTTT. Translated: CSARDPLLPTQYF.

The chain combines TRBV6-5 with TRBJ2-1, with 8 nucleotides matching TRBD2. Germline lookup yields CDR1 MNHEY and CDR2 SVGAGI. The CDR3 totals 18 residues. The J segment lost 6 bases and the V segment lost 5 bases, leaving 18 bases of the junction unmatched. In DNA, the CDR3 is TGTGCCAGCAGTGGGCCAGCGGGAGCGGTGATGCATGCCAATGAGCAGTTCTTC. The encoded protein is CASSGPAGAVMHANEQFF.